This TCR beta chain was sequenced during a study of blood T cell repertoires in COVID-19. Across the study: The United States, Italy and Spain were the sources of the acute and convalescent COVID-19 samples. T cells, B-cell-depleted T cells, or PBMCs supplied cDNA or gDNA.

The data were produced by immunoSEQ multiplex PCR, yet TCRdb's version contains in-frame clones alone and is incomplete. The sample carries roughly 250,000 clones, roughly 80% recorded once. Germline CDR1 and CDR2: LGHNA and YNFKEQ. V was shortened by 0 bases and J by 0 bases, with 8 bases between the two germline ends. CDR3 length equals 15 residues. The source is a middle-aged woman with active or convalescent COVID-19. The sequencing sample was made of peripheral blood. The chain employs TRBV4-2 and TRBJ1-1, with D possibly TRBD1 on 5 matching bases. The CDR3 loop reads CASSQEDRVNTEAFF. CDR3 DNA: TGTGCCAGCAGCCAAGAAGACAGAGTGAACACTGAAGCTTTCTTT.